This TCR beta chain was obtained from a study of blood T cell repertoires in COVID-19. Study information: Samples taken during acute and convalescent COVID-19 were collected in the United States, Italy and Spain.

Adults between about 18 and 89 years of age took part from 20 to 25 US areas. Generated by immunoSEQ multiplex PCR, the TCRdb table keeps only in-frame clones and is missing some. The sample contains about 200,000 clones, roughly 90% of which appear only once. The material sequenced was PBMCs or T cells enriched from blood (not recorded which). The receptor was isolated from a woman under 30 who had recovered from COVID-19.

CDR3 nucleotides: TGTGCCAGCTCACCACCGGCGAGGAACTATGGCTACACCTTC. Translating gives CASSPPARNYGYTF. V gene TRBV18 combines with J gene TRBJ1-2; D ambiguous. The length of the CDR3 is 14 residues. Trimming pared 0 bases from V and 2 bases from J, leaving 7 bases between. CDR1 is KGHSH, CDR2 LQKENI, per germline.